Listed here are 9 T cell receptor beta chains from one sample, sequenced in a study of blood T cell repertoires in COVID-19. Data came from immunoSEQ multiplex PCR; TCRdb stores just in-frame clones and leaves some out. The sample records 310,000 or so clones, around 87% being singletons. Sequenced sample: peripheral blood. The receptors originated from a woman aged 50 to 60 with active or convalescent COVID-19.

The V and J genes are TRBV7-8 and TRBJ1-4; maybe TRBD1 (6 bases). This CDR3 spans 18 amino acids. Trimming pared 1 base from V and 7 bases from J, leaving 22 bases between. Per germline, CDR1 SGHVS and CDR2 FQNEAQ. CDR3 nucleotide sequence: TGTGCCAGCAGCTTAGGGCGATACAGCAGGGGCCGGGGTGAAAAACTGTTTTTT. It is translated as CASSLGRYSRGRGEKLFF.

This clone was found once. This chain connects TRBV18 to TRBJ2-3; the D is unclear. The CDR3 runs 16 residues. From germline, CDR1 is KGHSH and CDR2 LQKENI. Trimming pared 0 bases from V and 2 bases from J, leaving 12 bases between. CDR3: CASSPPNGASTDTQYF. The DNA for the CDR3 is TGTGCCAGCTCACCACCGAATGGAGCATCCACAGATACGCAGTATTTT. The full variable domain, completed using reference TRBV18 and TRBJ2-3, is NAGVMQNPRHLVRRRGQEARLRCSPMKGHSHVYWYRQLPEEGLKFMVYLQKENIIDESGMPKERFSAEFPKEGPSILRIQQVVRGDSAAYFCASSPPNGASTDTQYFGPGTRLTVL.

The V and J genes are TRBV28 and TRBJ1-3; D is unresolved. The CDR3 sequence is 15 residues long. V lost 7 bases and J lost 1, with 14 bases in between. CDR1 is MDHEN, CDR2 SYDVKM, per germline. CDR3 loop: CASIRRARSGNTIYF. The CDR3 region has the DNA TGTGCCAGCATCCGCAGAGCCAGGTCTGGAAACACCATATATTTT.

V usage is TRBV24-1 and J usage is TRBJ2-1; 7 nucleotides agree with TRBD2. The V gene end was trimmed by 4 bases and the J gene end by 4 bases; junction bases not matched to a gene: 9. Germline assignment: CDR1 KGHDR and CDR2 SFDVKD. The CDR3 runs to 16 residues. CDR3 bases: TGTGCCACCAGTGACCAAAAAGCGGGATCTTACAATGAGCAGTTCTTC. This codes for CATSDQKAGSYNEQFF.

The chain is built from TRBV15 and TRBJ1-2; 10 bases fit TRBD1. The V and J ends lost 4 bases and 7 bases, in that order; junction bases with no gene match: 24. CDR1 is LNHNV, CDR2 YYDKDF, per germline (reference sequence). The CDR3 loop spans 20 amino acids. The CDR3 loop is CATSTAFTGTGELKGFGYTF. CDR3 bases: TGTGCCACCAGCACAGCATTTACCGGGACAGGGGAATTGAAGGGTTTTGGCTACACCTTC.

The rearrangement links TRBV4-1 to TRBJ1-5, with 9 bases lining up with TRBD1. The CDR3 runs 17 residues. CDR1 and CDR2 (germline): MGHRA, YSYEKL. V lost 0 bases to trimming and J lost 7 bases; unmatched junction nucleotides: 10. The DNA for the CDR3 is TGCGCCAGCAGCCAAGATTGGGAGACAGGGGGTTGGCAGCCCCAGCATTTT. It translates to CASSQDWETGGWQPQHF.

This chain links TRBV5-1 with TRBJ1-1; D might be TRBD1 (5 bases). This CDR3 has 15 amino acids. Germline V gene data show CDR1 as SGHRS and CDR2 as YFSETQ. V was cut by 1 base and J by 4 bases, with 14 bases left in between. The CDR3 loop reads CASSLLPGSSTEAFF. The CDR3 region has the DNA TGCGCCAGCAGCTTGTTGCCAGGGTCCTCCACTGAAGCTTTCTTT.

The gene calls are TRBV3-1 (or the pseudogene TRBV3-2) and TRBJ1-3; D unclear. V shed 4 bases and J shed 5 bases, with 9 bases lying between them. Germline CDR1 reads LGHDT; CDR2 reads YNNKEL (reference sequence). The length of the CDR3 is 13 residues. CDR3 loop: CASSRQERNTIYF. The CDR3 nucleotides read TGTGCCAGCAGCCGGCAGGAAAGAAACACCATATATTTT.

This rearrangement joins TRBV3-1 (or the pseudogene TRBV3-2) to TRBJ2-2; 9 positions match TRBD2. From germline, CDR1 is LGHDT and CDR2 YNNKEL (reference sequence). CDR3 size: 16 residues. V shed 6 bases, J shed 4 bases, and the junction held 9 bases outside the gene matches. CDR3 loop: CASRRHSGRGTGELFF. Here the CDR3 DNA reads TGTGCCAGCAGACGTCATAGCGGGAGAGGCACCGGGGAGCTGTTTTTT.